This T cell receptor beta chain derives from a study of OX40 agonist ivuxolimab in advanced cancers. At the level of the study: An agonistic anti-OX40 (CD134) antibody, ivuxolimab, was used to treat the patients.

This CDR3 spans 14 amino acids. Germline assignment: CDR1 MNHEY and CDR2 SMNVEV (reference sequence). The V and J ends lost 0 bases and 6 bases respectively, with 9 bases between them. Libraries were prepared by immunoSEQ multiplex PCR; TCRdb keeps only in-frame clonotypes and omits some of them. The sample gives 55,000 to 90,000 clones, 80% to 90% of which show up once; about 1.1% is in the top ten. This receptor was identified in an adult with an advanced solid tumor such as melanoma, head and neck, liver or kidney cancer. Material: CD4+ or CD8+ T cells sorted from blood, obtained in a trial of the OX40 agonist ivuxolimab. This chain joins TRBV27 and TRBJ2-1; D call uncertain. The CDR3: CASSLSRWVNEQFF. Written as DNA, the CDR3 is TGTGCCAGCAGTTTATCTAGATGGGTCAATGAGCAGTTCTTC.